A single T cell receptor beta chain is shown here with its context. The data stem from a study of blood T cell repertoires in COVID-19. The CDR3 spans 16 residues. CDR1 and CDR2 (germline): GTSNPN, SVGIG (reference sequence). Trimming removed 1 base from V and 2 bases from J; junction bases left unmatched: 9. The data were produced by immunoSEQ multiplex PCR, yet TCRdb's version contains in-frame clones alone and is incomplete. Of hundreds of thousands of clones listed, approximately 90% are singletons. Grouping used clinical history reported by participants in a survey and questionnaire. The sequenced sample consisted of PBMCs or T cells enriched from blood (not recorded which). This sequence originates from a woman in her thirties who had recovered from COVID-19. The chain joins TRBV30 to TRBJ2-5; 8 positions agree with TRBD2. The CDR3 sequence: CAWSGRTTSAQETQYF. Here the CDR3 DNA reads TGTGCCTGGAGTGGACGAACGACTAGCGCACAAGAGACCCAGTACTTC.